Reported below is one T cell receptor beta chain. The data derive from a study of blood T cell repertoires in COVID-19. The table came from immunoSEQ multiplex PCR; TCRdb's copy has only in-frame clones and leaves some out. The profile shows approximately 150,000 clones, approximately 82% of them singletons. What was sequenced was peripheral blood. The clonotype originates from a human donor with acute or convalescent COVID-19. The donor label of this sample is uncertain.

The CDR3 DNA reads TGTGCCAGCTCACCATCGGGGGCCAAAAACATTCAGTACTTC. Its protein is CASSPSGAKNIQYF. V gene TRBV18 combines with J gene TRBJ2-4; the D gene is possibly TRBD2 (5 bases). V lost 2 bases and J lost 1, with 6 bases in between. Germline CDR1 is KGHSH and CDR2 is LQKENI. The CDR3 has 14 residues.